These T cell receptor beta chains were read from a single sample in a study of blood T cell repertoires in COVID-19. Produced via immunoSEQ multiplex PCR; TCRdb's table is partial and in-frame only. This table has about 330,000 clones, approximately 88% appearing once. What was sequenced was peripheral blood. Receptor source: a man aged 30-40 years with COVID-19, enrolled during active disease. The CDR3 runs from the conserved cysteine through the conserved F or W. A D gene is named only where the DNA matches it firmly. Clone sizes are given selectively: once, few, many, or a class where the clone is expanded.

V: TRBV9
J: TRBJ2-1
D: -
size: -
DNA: TGTGCCAGCACCCCCTCAGGTCAGGGCTCACACAATGAGCAGTTCTTC
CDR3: CASTPSGQGSHNEQFF

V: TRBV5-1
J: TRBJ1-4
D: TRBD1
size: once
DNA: TGCGCCAGCAGCTCGGGACAGAAAACTAATGAAAAACTGTTTTTT
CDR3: CASSSGQKTNEKLFF

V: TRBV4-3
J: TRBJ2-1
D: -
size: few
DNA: TGCGCCAGCAGCCAAGATGAAGGGGGGGGCTACAATGAGCAGTTCTTC
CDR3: CASSQDEGGGYNEQFF

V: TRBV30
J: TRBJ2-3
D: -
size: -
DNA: TGTGCCTGGACCGACTACTCGCCAGATACGCAGTATTTT
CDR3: CAWTDYSPDTQYF

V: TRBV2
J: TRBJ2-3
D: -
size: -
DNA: TGTGCCAGCAGTCTCGAAAGTAGCGATACGCAGTATTTT
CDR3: CASSLESSDTQYF

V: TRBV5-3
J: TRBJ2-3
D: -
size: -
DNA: TGTGCCAGAAGCCCCTTCCATGGGGCCTCGCAGTATTTT
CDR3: CARSPFHGASQYF

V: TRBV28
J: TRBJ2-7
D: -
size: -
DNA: TGTGCCAGCAGTTTGGGGGGTGGCCACGAGCAGTACTTC
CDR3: CASSLGGGHEQYF

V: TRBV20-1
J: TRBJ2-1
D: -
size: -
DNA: TGCAGTGTTACTAGTCGGAATGAGCAGTTCTTC
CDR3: CSVTSRNEQFF

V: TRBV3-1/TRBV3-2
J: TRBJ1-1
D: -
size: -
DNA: TGTGCCAGCACCGCTAAGGGGGTGAGACGACCTTTCTTT
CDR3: CASTAKGVRRPFF

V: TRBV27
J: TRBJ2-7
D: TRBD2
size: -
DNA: TGTGCCAGCAGTCCCGGGGCGGGGGGCTCCTACGAGCAGTACTTC
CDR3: CASSPGAGGSYEQYF

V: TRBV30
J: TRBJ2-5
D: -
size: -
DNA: TGTGCCTTGGCTCCTAGCGATTTAGGAGAGACCCAGTACTTC
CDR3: CALAPSDLGETQYF

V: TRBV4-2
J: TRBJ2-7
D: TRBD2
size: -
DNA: TGTGCCAGCAGCCAAGGCGAGCTAGCGGGGGGGCGAGAGCAGTACTTC
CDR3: CASSQGELAGGREQYF

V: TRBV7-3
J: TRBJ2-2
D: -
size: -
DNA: TGTGCCAGCAGCTTGGACAGTACCACCGGGGAGCTGTTTTTT
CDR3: CASSLDSTTGELFF

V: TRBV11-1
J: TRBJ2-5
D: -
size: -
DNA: TGTGCCAGCAGCTTGAGGCAAATTGGGGAGACCCAGTACTTC
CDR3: CASSLRQIGETQYF

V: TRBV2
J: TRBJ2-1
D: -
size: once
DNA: TGTGCCAGCAGCCGGGGGAGCTCCTACAATGAGCAGTTCTTC
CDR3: CASSRGSSYNEQFF

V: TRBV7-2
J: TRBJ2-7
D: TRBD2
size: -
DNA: TGTGCCAGCAGCTTAGCGAGTAGCGGGGGGCTATACGAGCAGTACTTC
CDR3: CASSLASSGGLYEQYF

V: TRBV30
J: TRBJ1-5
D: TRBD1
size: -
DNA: TGTGCCTGGAGCGGACAGGTCAATCAGCCCCAGCATTTT
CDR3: CAWSGQVNQPQHF

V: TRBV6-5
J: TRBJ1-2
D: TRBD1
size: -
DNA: TGTGCCAGCAGTTTGCTTCAGGGGGCCAACTATGGCTACACCTTC
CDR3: CASSLLQGANYGYTF

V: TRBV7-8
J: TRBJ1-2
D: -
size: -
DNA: TGTGCCAGTCCGGGTCCGAACTATGGCTACACCTTC
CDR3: CASPGPNYGYTF

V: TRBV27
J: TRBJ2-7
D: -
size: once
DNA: TGTGCCAGCAGTTTAAGAGGGTTCCCCTACGAGCAGTACTTC
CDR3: CASSLRGFPYEQYF

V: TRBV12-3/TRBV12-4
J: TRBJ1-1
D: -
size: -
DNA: TGTGCCAGCAGCCAACAGGAGAACACTGAAGCTTTCTTT
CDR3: CASSQQENTEAFF

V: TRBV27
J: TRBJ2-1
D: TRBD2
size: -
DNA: TGTGCCAGCAGTTTATCTATGGGGGAGGGTTACAATGAGCAGTTCTTC
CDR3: CASSLSMGEGYNEQFF

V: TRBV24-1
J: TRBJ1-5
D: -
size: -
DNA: TGTGCCGTATACTCTAGCAATCAGCCCCAGCATTTT
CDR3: CAVYSSNQPQHF

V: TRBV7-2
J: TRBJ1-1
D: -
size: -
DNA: TGTGCCAGCATCGGGGTAGGGAACACTGAAGCTTTCTTT
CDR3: CASIGVGNTEAFF

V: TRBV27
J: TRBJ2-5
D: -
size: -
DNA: TGTGCCAGCAGTCTGGGGGCCCAAGAGACCCAGTACTTC
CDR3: CASSLGAQETQYF

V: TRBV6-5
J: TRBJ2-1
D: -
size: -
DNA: TGTGCCAGCAGTTATCAGACGGGATTTGTGAATGAGCAGTTCTTC
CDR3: CASSYQTGFVNEQFF

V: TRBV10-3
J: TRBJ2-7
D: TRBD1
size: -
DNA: TGTGCCATCCGAGGGGACAGGGGGCTCAACGAGCAGTACTTC
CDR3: CAIRGDRGLNEQYF

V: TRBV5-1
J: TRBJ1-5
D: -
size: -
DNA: TGCGCCAGCAAAATGGGAGAAAATCAGCCCCAGCATTTT
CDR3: CASKMGENQPQHF

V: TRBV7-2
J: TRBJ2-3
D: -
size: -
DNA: TGTGCCAGCAGCTTAGACAGGGCTGCAGATACGCAGTATTTT
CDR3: CASSLDRAADTQYF

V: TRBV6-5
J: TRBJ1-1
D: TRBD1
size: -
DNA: TGTGCCAGCAATGGTAACAGGGGAGGCGCAATAGCTTTCTTT
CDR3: CASNGNRGGAIAFF

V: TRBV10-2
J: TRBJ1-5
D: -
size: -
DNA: TGCGCCAGCAGCCGGGTCAATCCTAATCAGCCCCAGCATTTT
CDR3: CASSRVNPNQPQHF

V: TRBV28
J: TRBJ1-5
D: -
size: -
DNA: TGTGCCAGCAGCCCAGGGTTTAGCAATCAGCCCCAGCATTTT
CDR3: CASSPGFSNQPQHF

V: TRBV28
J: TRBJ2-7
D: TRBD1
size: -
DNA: TGTGCCAGCACCTGGGGTGGGACAGGTGACTACGAGCAGTACTTC
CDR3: CASTWGGTGDYEQYF

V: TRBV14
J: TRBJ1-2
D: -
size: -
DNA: TGTGCCAGCAGCCAAGATTTAACAGGGATAGGCTACACCTTC
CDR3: CASSQDLTGIGYTF

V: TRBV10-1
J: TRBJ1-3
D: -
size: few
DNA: TGCGCCAGCAGTGAGAGACGGAGGTCCTCTGGAAACACCATATATTTT
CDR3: CASSERRRSSGNTIYF

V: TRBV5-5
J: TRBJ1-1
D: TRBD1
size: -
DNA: TGTGCCAGCAGCTTGATGGGACAGGGGAGGGGGAACACTGAAGCTTTCTTT
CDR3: CASSLMGQGRGNTEAFF

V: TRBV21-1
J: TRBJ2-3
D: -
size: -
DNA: TGTGCCAGCAGCAAACTCCCCTACTCAAGCGGAAGAGTCTCAGATACGCAGTATTTT
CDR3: CASSKLPYSSGRVSDTQYF

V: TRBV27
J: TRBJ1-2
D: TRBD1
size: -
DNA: TGTGCCAGCAGCTCTCGTCTGGACAGGTTACCCTATGGCTACACCTTC
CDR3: CASSSRLDRLPYGYTF

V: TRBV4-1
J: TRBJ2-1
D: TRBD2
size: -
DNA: TGCGCCAGCAGCCGGAGCGGGAGAGAATCGTACAATGAGCAGTTCTTC
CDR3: CASSRSGRESYNEQFF

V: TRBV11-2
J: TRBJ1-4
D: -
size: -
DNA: TGTGCCAGCAGCTTGCGACAGGAAAAACTGTTTTTT
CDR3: CASSLRQEKLFF

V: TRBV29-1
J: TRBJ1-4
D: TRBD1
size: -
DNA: TGCAGCGTGGATCCGGGACAGGGGGCGGGTGAAAAACTGTTTTTT
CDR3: CSVDPGQGAGEKLFF

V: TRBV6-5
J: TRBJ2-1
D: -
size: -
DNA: TGTGCCAGCAGTTACAAAGTAAACACGTGGAATGAGCAGTTCTTC
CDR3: CASSYKVNTWNEQFF

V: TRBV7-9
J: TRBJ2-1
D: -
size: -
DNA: TGTGCCAGCAGCTGGGCCTCGGGGGGGACAGGGCTCCAAAATGAGCAGTTCTTC
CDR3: CASSWASGGTGLQNEQFF

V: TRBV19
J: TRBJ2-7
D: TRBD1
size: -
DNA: TGTGCCAGTAGTCCGACAGGGGACGTTATCGAGCAGTACTTC
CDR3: CASSPTGDVIEQYF

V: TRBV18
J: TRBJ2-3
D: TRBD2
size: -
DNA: TGTGCCAGCTCTCTCGGACTAGCGGGGGGCACAGATACGCAGTATTTT
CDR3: CASSLGLAGGTDTQYF

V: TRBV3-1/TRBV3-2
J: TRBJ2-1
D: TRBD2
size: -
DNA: TGTGCCAGCAGCCAAGATCTCAGGACTAGCGCTCGGTGGTTCTTC
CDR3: CASSQDLRTSARWFF

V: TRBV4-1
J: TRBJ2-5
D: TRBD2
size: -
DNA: TGCGCCAGCAGCGAAGGAAGTAGCGGGGGAGAGACCCAGTACTTC
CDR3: CASSEGSSGGETQYF

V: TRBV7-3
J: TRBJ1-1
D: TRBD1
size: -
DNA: TGTGCCAGCAGCCCACAACAGGGGGTCACTGAAGCTTTCTTT
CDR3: CASSPQQGVTEAFF

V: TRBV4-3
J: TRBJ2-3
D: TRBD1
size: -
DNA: TGCGCCAGCAGCCAAGATCTTATGGGGACAGCGAATCCCACAGATACGCAGTATTTT
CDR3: CASSQDLMGTANPTDTQYF

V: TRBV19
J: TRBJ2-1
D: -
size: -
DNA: TGTGCCAGTAGTATTGGCGGAGAATCCTACAATGAGCAGTTCTTC
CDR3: CASSIGGESYNEQFF

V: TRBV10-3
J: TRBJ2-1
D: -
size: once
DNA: TGTGCCATCACCGCGAGGGAGTACAATGAGCAGTTCTTC
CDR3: CAITAREYNEQFF

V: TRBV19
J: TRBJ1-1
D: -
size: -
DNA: TGTGCCAGTAGTATCGATGCTCAAGTCAGGAACACTGAAGCTTTCTTT
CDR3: CASSIDAQVRNTEAFF

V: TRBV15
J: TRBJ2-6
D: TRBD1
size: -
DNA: TGTGCCACCAGCAGAGAACAGGGGGCGCTGGCTGGGGCCAACGTCCTGACTTTC
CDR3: CATSREQGALAGANVLTF

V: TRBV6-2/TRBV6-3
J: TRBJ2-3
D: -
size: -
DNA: TGTGCCAGCAGCCGTGAGCGAGTTTCAGATACGCAGTATTTT
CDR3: CASSRERVSDTQYF

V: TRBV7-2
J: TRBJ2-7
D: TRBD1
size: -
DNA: TGTGCCAGCAGCTTGGGTCCGAGACAGGGGAAGGACTACGAGCAGTACTTC
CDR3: CASSLGPRQGKDYEQYF

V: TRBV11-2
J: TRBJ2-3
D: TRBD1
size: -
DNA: TGTGCCAGCAGCTCGATAGGGACAGGGTACACAGATACGCAGTATTTT
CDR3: CASSSIGTGYTDTQYF

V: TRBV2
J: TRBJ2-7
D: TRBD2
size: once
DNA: TGTGCCAGTCGAGGGCGGGAGGGCAACGGCCTATACTTC
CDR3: CASRGREGNGLYF